The entry below describes one T cell receptor (beta chain). Its antigen remains unknown. This sample is drawn from a study of blood T cells in healthy people across ages. Study-wide findings and caveats: Any changes in expanded clonotypes were possibly confounded, as donor CMV status remained unknown. Naive CD4+ cell counts and diversity both ran higher in long-lived than in aged donors. Across the age range, TCR beta diversity per million T cells fell in a roughly linear way. It was held that diversity estimates obtained from one million T cells represented underestimates.

This CDR3 has 14 amino acids. Deletions cut 1 base from V and 1 base from J, with 8 bases between. Germline V CDR1 and CDR2: SGHRS, YFSETQ. The second PCR ran roughly 6 to 12 cycles with a sample-barcoded 5' primer and J-beta primers. TCRdb re-called the 5' RACE reads through MiXCR, storing one row per CDR3 protein. The table includes about a million distinct CDR3 sequences, more than 30% detected once. The rearrangement joins TRBV5-1 to TRBJ1-1, with D uncertain. The receptor was derived from a man aged 18 to 30 in good health. The material sequenced was blood. This CDR3 reads CASSLIPRNTEAFF. CDR3 nucleotides: TGCGCCAGCAGCTTGATACCGCGGAACACTGAAGCTTTCTTT.